This T cell receptor (beta chain) is from a study of shared clonotypes between healthy human individuals. The CDR3 extends over 13 amino acids. The V end was cut by 7 bases, the J end by 7 bases, with 14 bases between. The germline V gene encodes CDR1 MDHEN and CDR2 SYDVKM. Study results and caveats: Among donors, clonotype sharing was expected to be affected by sequencing depth.

The deep-level immunoSEQ assay was used. Investigators spread the genomic DNA of each subset evenly over several immunoSEQ plates. Profiling relied on immunoSEQ multiplex PCR, and the TCRdb table lists in-frame clones only, not all of them. The data hold roughly 2 million clones, with 95% observed a single time. About this clone itself: Its antigen is still unknown.

The sample was naive CD4+ T cells sorted from blood. Subset denoted: CD45RA+ positively selected. This chain links TRBV28 with TRBJ2-1; D is uncertain. The source is a man aged 18 to 30 in good health. Here the CDR3 DNA reads TGTGCCAGCACTCCTGGGGTACGGAATGAGCAGTTCTTC. Translating it yields CASTPGVRNEQFF. The full variable domain, completed using reference TRBV28 and TRBJ2-1, is DVKVTQSSRYLVKRTGEKVFLECVQDMDHENMFWYRQDPGLGLRLIYFSYDVKMKEKGDIPEGYSVSREKKERFSLILESASTNQTSMYLCASTPGVRNEQFFGPGTRLTVL.